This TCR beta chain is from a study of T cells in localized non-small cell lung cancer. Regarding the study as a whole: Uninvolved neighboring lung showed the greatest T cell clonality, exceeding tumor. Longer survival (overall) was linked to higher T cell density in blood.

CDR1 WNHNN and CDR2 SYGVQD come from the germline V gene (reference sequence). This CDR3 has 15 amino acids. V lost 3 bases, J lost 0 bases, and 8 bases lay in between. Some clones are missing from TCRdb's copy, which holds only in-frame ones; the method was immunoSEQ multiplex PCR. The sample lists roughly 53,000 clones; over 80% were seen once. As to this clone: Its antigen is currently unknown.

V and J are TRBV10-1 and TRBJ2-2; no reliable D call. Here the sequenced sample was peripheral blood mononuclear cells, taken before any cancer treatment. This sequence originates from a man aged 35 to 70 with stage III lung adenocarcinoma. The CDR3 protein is CASSDGLPNTGELFF. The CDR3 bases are TGCGCCAGCAGTGACGGGTTGCCGAACACCGGGGAGCTGTTTTTT.